This TCR beta chain was profiled in a study of blood T cell repertoires in COVID-19 (TCRdb year 2020). General notes on the study: Samples from collaborators originated in the United States, Italy and Spain and spanned both the acute and convalescent phases of COVID-19. The prospective study material was composed of cDNA or gDNA derived from T cells, B-cell-depleted T cells, or PBMCs. The dataset comprised deeply sampled blood TCRbeta repertoires from subjects exposed to, actively infected with, or recovered from COVID-19. A freely available public database, intended as a resource for researchers studying the immune response to SARS-CoV-2, is where the repertoires were released. The samples were drawn from the first 160 participants of the ongoing ImmuneRACE study and from roughly 1,300 subjects provided by 6 global collaborators. Sample metadata almost always included a de-identified subject ID, COVID-19 status, age in years and sex. Where available, HLA class I and class II types were taken from metadata supplied by the sample provider and were not determined by assay-based typing.

Participants in the prospective study were enrolled through a virtual design, were aged about 18 to 90 years, and lived in 20 to 30 United States geographic areas. In the prospective study, participants were assigned to cohorts based on the clinical history participants reported in a screening survey and a study questionnaire. Recovered participants in ImmuneRACE Cohort 3 were defined by two consecutive negative NP/OP PCR tests, clearance by a healthcare professional, or resolution of symptoms. In the prospective study, mobile phlebotomists collected whole blood, serum and a nasopharyngeal or oropharyngeal swab from each participant. Prospective study participants could optionally give additional blood draws and questionnaires over a roughly 2-month period. Before DNA extraction, prospective study blood samples were shipped either frozen or at room temperature. On the study overall, not on this receptor specifically: The quantity of clinical and demographic metadata differed by source and by participant and was supplied without curation.

TCRbeta CDR3 regions were amplified from genomic DNA using the immunoSEQ Assay, a bias-controlled multiplex PCR. The authors' pipeline ran thus. Nucleated cell counts per sample were estimated from amplification of reference gene primers within the assay. Sequence reads were collapsed and filtered to measure the absolute abundance of every unique TCRbeta CDR3 rearrangement. Productive Simpson clonality was computed per sample as the square root of Simpson's diversity index over productive rearrangements. In TCRdb, the immuneACCESS table is reduced to in-frame sequences with V and J assigned. These tables do not hold every clone; where another copy was compared, an unresolved V gene accounts for under half, and the others remain unexplained. From that table come the V and J calls and clone size; the DNA was used to work out D and trimming. Here the sample has around 360,000 clones; over 75% occur a single time. Approximately 3.1% of the sample goes to the ten largest clones.

Trimming costs V 5 bases and J 5 bases, and their ends lie 9 bases apart. Inclusive of the bounding cysteine and phenylalanine, the CDR3 is 11 residues long. Here the CDR3 DNA is all that survives: 33 bases in frame from base 1. From a lookup of the germline V gene (reference sequence), CDR1 and CDR2 are DFQATT and SNEGSKA. This clone was found once. The antigen this receptor binds is unknown. Nothing much larger sits one base from this clone, and base qualities are not available. Sequenced input: PBMCs or T cells enriched from blood (not recorded which). This TCR was sampled from a woman under 40 who had recovered from COVID-19. The chain was built from TRBV20-1 and TRBJ2-5; TRBD1 is a possible D gene, resting on 6 matching bases. CDR3 reads: CSALRGETQYF. The DNA reads TGCAGTGCTCTCAGGGGCGAGACCCAGTACTTC.